The next 4 T cell receptor beta chains were all read from a single sample in a study of TIL therapy for anti-PD-1-resistant metastatic lung cancer. Noted time point: pre-treatment sample, taken before nivolumab and TIL therapy. The libraries were made with immunoSEQ v3. Some clones are missing from TCRdb's copy, which holds only in-frame ones; the method was immunoSEQ multiplex PCR. The data hold tens of thousands of clones, with approximately 79% observed a single time. The sample was blood, taken at baseline. The receptor source for this set is a man between 65 and 85 years old with non-small cell lung cancer.

The V and J genes are TRBV7-2 and TRBJ2-7; D perhaps matches TRBD2 (5 bases). The CDR3 extends over 12 amino acids. Trimming shortened V by 4 bases and J by 7 bases, and 11 bases separated the two germline ends. Germline CDR1 reads SGHTA; CDR2 reads FQGNSA. CDR3 residues: CASSSYTGEQYF. DNA for the CDR3: TGTGCCAGCAGCTCGTACACGGGAGAGCAGTACTTC.

The gene calls are TRBV7-6 and TRBJ1-2; TRBD1 might be the D (5 bases). CDR3 length: 13 amino acids. CDR1 and CDR2 from the germline V gene are SGHVS and FNYEAQ. V was shortened by 5 bases and J by 5 bases, with 12 bases between the two germline ends. The CDR3: CASSAPAGYGYTF. In nucleotides, the CDR3 is TGTGCCAGCAGCGCACCTGCAGGGTATGGCTACACCTTC.

V usage is TRBV19 and J usage is TRBJ1-2; 9 bases are shared with TRBD1. This CDR3 spans 14 amino acids. Germline CDR1 reads LNHDA; CDR2 reads SQIVND (reference sequence). The ends lost 6 bases at V and 2 bases at J; junction bases unmatched: 4. The CDR3 protein is CASRPTGGNYGYTF. CDR3 DNA: TGTGCCAGTAGGCCGACAGGGGGGAACTATGGCTACACCTTC.

This clone was found once. The V and J genes are TRBV7-3 and TRBJ2-3; 14 bases match TRBD2. J was trimmed by 3 bases and V by 4 bases; bases with no gene match: 9. The CDR3 covers 18 residues. Looked up from germline, CDR1 is SGHTA and CDR2 is FQGTGA. CDR3 loop: CASSSPGLAGVGTDTQYF. CDR3 DNA sequence: TGTGCCAGCAGCTCCCCGGGACTAGCGGGAGTAGGGACAGATACGCAGTATTTT.